The 14 T cell receptor beta chains below all came from one sample that was sequenced in a study of cytomegalovirus exposure and HLA in healthy donors. This PCR relied on a set of 60 Vbeta primers and 13 Jbeta primers. Libraries were prepared by immunoSEQ multiplex PCR; TCRdb keeps only in-frame clonotypes and omits some of them. The table lists about 120,000 clones, around two thirds of them singletons, with just over 2% in the top ten. Sequenced material: PBMCs. The receptors were gathered from a human donor in good health.

The V call is TRBV27, the J call TRBJ1-2, with TRBD1 matching over 9 bases. This CDR3 is built from 14 residues. The V and J ends lost 6 bases and 7 bases, in that order; junction bases with no gene match: 9. Germline CDR1 and CDR2: MNHEY and SMNVEV (reference sequence). The CDR3 spells CASRPTGGHSGYTF. The CDR3 coding sequence is TGTGCCAGCAGACCGACAGGGGGGCATTCTGGCTACACCTTC.

This clone appeared a few times. The V and J genes are TRBV19 and TRBJ2-1, with 7 bases identical to TRBD1. Germline assignment: CDR1 LNHDA and CDR2 SQIVND (reference sequence). The ends lost 5 bases at V and 10 bases at J; junction bases unmatched: 8. This CDR3 region has 13 residues. Here the CDR3 reads CASSLRQGDEQFF. Here the CDR3 DNA reads TGTGCCAGTAGTCTCAGACAGGGTGACGAGCAGTTCTTC.

The CDR3 nucleotides read TGTGCCAGCAGTTCGACAGACAATGAGCAGTTCTTC. It encodes CASSSTDNEQFF. The V gene is TRBV6-5, the J gene TRBJ2-1, with D perhaps matching TRBD1 (5 bases). The V and J ends lost 4 bases and 5 bases respectively, with 6 bases between them. Germline CDR1 MNHEY, CDR2 SVGAGI. This CDR3 comprises 12 residues.

As DNA, the CDR3 is TGTGCCACCTATAGGTCTAGCGGGAGGGCCGGGCAGTTCTTC. This encodes CATYRSSGRAGQFF. This chain uses TRBV28 with TRBJ2-1, with 12 nucleotides matching TRBD2. The V gene end was trimmed by 10 bases and the J gene end by 12 bases; junction bases not matched to a gene: 13. This CDR3 is built from 14 residues. Germline CDR1 is MDHEN and CDR2 is SYDVKM.

CDR3 sequence reads: CASTPRGDRVTYEQYF. The CDR3 region has the DNA TGCGCCAGCACACCCCGAGGGGACAGGGTTACTTACGAGCAGTACTTC. This chain links TRBV5-1 with TRBJ2-7, with 9 bases fitting TRBD1. The junction had 14 bases not matched to a gene; V was cut back by 6 bases and J by 4 bases. The CDR3 sequence is 16 residues long. Germline CDR1 SGHRS, CDR2 YFSETQ.

The V gene is TRBV7-2, the J gene TRBJ2-1; a weak D match, TRBD1 (5 bases). The CDR3 has 15 amino acids. Germline V CDR1 and CDR2: SGHTA, FQGNSA. V was trimmed by 1 base and J by 6 bases, leaving 13 bases between them. CDR3 sequence: CASSLVGPQGNEQFF. CDR3 coding DNA: TGTGCCAGCAGCTTAGTAGGACCCCAGGGCAATGAGCAGTTCTTC.

V gene TRBV7-9 combines with J gene TRBJ2-1, with TRBD2 identical over 12 bases. J lost 9 bases, V lost 0 bases, and 3 bases had no gene match. Germline CDR1 is SEHNR and CDR2 is FQNEAQ (reference sequence). The length of the CDR3 is 15 residues. CDR3 residues: CASSLALAGGGEQFF. The DNA for the CDR3 is TGTGCCAGCAGCTTAGCCCTAGCGGGAGGGGGTGAGCAGTTCTTC.

This clone was seen a few times. The chain combines TRBV9 with TRBJ2-1; 8 bases are shared with TRBD1. The V gene's germline CDR1 is SGDLS and CDR2 YYNGEE. The V segment lost 3 bases and the J segment 4 bases; nucleotides outside the gene matches: 9. This CDR3 comprises 16 residues. CDR3: CASSARQGFNYNEQFF. In DNA, the CDR3 is TGTGCCAGCAGCGCCAGACAGGGGTTTAATTACAATGAGCAGTTCTTC.

The rearrangement links TRBV5-1 to TRBJ1-1; D unclear. Per the germline V gene, CDR1 is SGHRS and CDR2 is YFSETQ. The CDR3 has 15 residues. Trimming took off 2 bases at V and 6 bases at J, with 17 bases between the two ends. In nucleotides, the CDR3 is TGCGCCAGCAGCTTCATTTCGTCTAACGGGGCTGAAGCTTTCTTT. Encoded protein: CASSFISSNGAEAFF.

This chain uses TRBV9 with TRBJ2-2; 11 bases match TRBD2. CDR1 is SGDLS, CDR2 YYNGEE, per germline. This CDR3 has 20 residues. The junction had 19 bases not matched to a gene; V was cut back by 3 bases and J by 6 bases. The DNA for the CDR3 is TGTGCCAGCAGCGACCACCCGGGACTAGCGGACTCAGGAGGTGCCGGGGAGCTGTTTTTT. Translated: CASSDHPGLADSGGAGELFF.

V usage is TRBV10-3 and J usage is TRBJ1-6, with 7 positions matching TRBD1. The CDR3 is 14 residues long. Germline assignment: CDR1 ENHRY and CDR2 SYGVKD. Germline trimming cut 5 bases from V and 10 bases from J; bases unmatched to any gene: 8. CDR3 nucleotide sequence: TGTGCCATCAGTCTCCGGGACAGTGAGTCACCCCTCCACTTT. Translating gives CAISLRDSESPLHF.

This chain uses TRBV28 with TRBJ1-1; D is unclear. This CDR3 is built from 13 residues. Trimming took off 6 bases at V and 1 base at J, with 9 bases between the two ends. Per the germline V gene, CDR1 is MDHEN and CDR2 is SYDVKM. The CDR3: CASRLLGNTEAFF. For the CDR3, the DNA is TGTGCCAGCAGGCTACTAGGGAACACTGAAGCTTTCTTT.

This rearrangement joins TRBV28 to TRBJ2-5; 7 bases align to TRBD2. This CDR3 has 15 residues. Trimming cost V 6 bases and J 3 bases; bases outside gene matches: 10. Germline lookup yields CDR1 MDHEN and CDR2 SYDVKM. The CDR3 coding sequence is TGTGCCAGCAGCCCGCGCTCTAGCGGCAAAGAGACCCAGTACTTC. Its translation is CASSPRSSGKETQYF.

V gene TRBV7-2 combines with J gene TRBJ2-7; 9 nucleotides match TRBD1. The CDR3 length is 16 residues. Germline loops: CDR1 SGHTA, CDR2 FQGNSA. V lost 5 bases, J lost 4 bases, and 12 bases stayed unmatched. CDR3 loop: CASSRQGTGFSYEQYF. CDR3 sequence (DNA): TGTGCCAGCAGCCGTCAGGGGACAGGGTTTTCGTACGAGCAGTACTTC.